The present entry profiles one T cell receptor (beta chain) with its context. In the original processing: Nucleated cell counts were estimated from reference gene primer amplification. Clones were read by immunoSEQ multiplex PCR, and TCRdb kept only the in-frame ones, dropping some. V, J and clone size reflect that table, while D and trimming were determined from the DNA. The repertoire holds under 450,000 clones, about 91% seen once, with approximately 12% in the top ten. This entry is derived from a study of blood T cell repertoires in COVID-19. Study summary: T cells, B-cell-depleted T cells, or PBMCs supplied cDNA or gDNA.

V gave up 3 bases and J gave up 5 bases, with 10 bases separating them. The CDR3 consists of 13 residues. Germline V gene lookup returns CDR1 MDHEN and CDR2 SYDVKM. Patients of the Seattle cohort, enrolled during active infection, were followed longitudinally. This chain uses TRBV28 with TRBJ1-2; D may be TRBD1 (5 bases). Sequenced: peripheral blood. The clonotype was recovered from a woman between 45 and 60 years old with COVID-19, enrolled during active disease. The chain's CDR3 is CASSFQGPYGYTF. CDR3 sequence (DNA): TGTGCCAGCAGTTTCCAGGGCCCGTATGGCTACACCTTC.